Listed below are T cell receptor beta chains from one sample, sequenced in a study of Ad26.COV2.S vaccination and SARS-CoV-2 variants. Measured with immunoSEQ multiplex PCR; TCRdb has only the in-frame clones, and not every one. The sample contains around 450,000 clones, 80% to 90% of which appear only once. The specimen was peripheral blood, collected in a trial of Ad26.COV2.S vaccine versus placebo. The source of these receptors is a person aged 18 to 59 who received the Ad26.COV2.S COVID-19 vaccine or a placebo. CDR3s include the opening cysteine and the closing phenylalanine or tryptophan. D genes are given only for firm matches. Expanded clones are given a class, and other clones once, few, many or no size at all.

j_gene | d_gene | abundance | v_gene | CDR3nt | CDR3aa
TRBJ1-4 | TRBD1 | once | TRBV7-9 | TGTGCCAGCAGCTGGACAGGGGGCAATGAAAAACTGTTTTTT | CASSWTGGNEKLFF
TRBJ2-1 | TRBD1 | NA | TRBV19 | TGTGCCAGTAGTATTTTTGACAGGGGCTACAATGAGCAGTTCTTC | CASSIFDRGYNEQFF
TRBJ1-2 | TRBD1 | NA | TRBV3-1/TRBV3-2 | TGTGCCAGCAGCCAAGGACGGACAGGGGGAGGCTACACCTTC | CASSQGRTGGGYTF
TRBJ2-7 | TRBD2 | NA | TRBV5-1 | TGCGCCAGCAGCGCCCAACGGACTAGCGGGAGTACCTACGAGCAGTACTTC | CASSAQRTSGSTYEQYF
TRBJ1-4 | NA | NA | TRBV30 | TGTGCCTGGAGCCAACTTATAACGGGGGAAAAACTGTTTTTT | CAWSQLITGEKLFF
TRBJ1-6 | NA | few | TRBV28 | TGTGCCAGCAGTTTAAGATGGTCACCCCTCCACTTT | CASSLRWSPLHF
TRBJ2-5 | NA | NA | TRBV6-5 | TGTGCCAGCAGTTACTCGACTGGTCAAGAGACCCAGTACTTC | CASSYSTGQETQYF
TRBJ1-1 | NA | few | TRBV2 | TGTGCCAGCAGTGTTGGCGCTCTTGAAGCTTTCTTT | CASSVGALEAFF
TRBJ2-1 | NA | NA | TRBV6-2/TRBV6-3 | TGTGCCAGCAGTTATCTTGCCAGTGGGAATGAGCAGTTCTTC | CASSYLASGNEQFF
TRBJ1-5 | TRBD1 | once | TRBV10-2 | TGCGCCAGCAGCGTCGACAGGGTCTCTCAGCCCCAGCATTTT | CASSVDRVSQPQHF
TRBJ2-1 | NA | NA | TRBV30 | TGTGCCTGGAACCCACAGACCTACAATGAGCAGTTCTTC | CAWNPQTYNEQFF
TRBJ2-5 | NA | NA | TRBV4-3 | TGCGCCAGCAGCCAAGAGCTCAGGGGCTGGGAGACCCAGTACTTC | CASSQELRGWETQYF
TRBJ2-5 | NA | NA | TRBV6-5 | TGTGCCAGCAGGAGCACATGGGGCTCGGAGACCCAGTACTTC | CASRSTWGSETQYF
TRBJ1-5 | NA | NA | TRBV14 | TGTGCCAGCAGCCCGCGTGCCAGATGGGATCAGCCCCAGCATTTT | CASSPRARWDQPQHF
TRBJ2-3 | NA | NA | TRBV3-1/TRBV3-2 | TGTGCCAGCAGCCAAGAAATTGGCGAAGATAACAGGACCACTAGCACAGATACGCAGTATTTT | CASSQEIGEDNRTTSTDTQYF
TRBJ2-1 | NA | NA | TRBV28 | TGTGCCAGCAGTTTACTCGGCAATGAGCAGTTCTTC | CASSLLGNEQFF
TRBJ1-2 | NA | few | TRBV5-4 | TGTGCCAGCAGCTTACCCGCTATGGGCTATGGCTACACCTTC | CASSLPAMGYGYTF
TRBJ1-5 | NA | few | TRBV10-2 | TGCGCCAGCAGTTCGGGTGGCCAGCCCCAGCATTTT | CASSSGGQPQHF
TRBJ2-7 | TRBD1 | few | TRBV28 | TGTGCCAGCAGTTGGTCCCGGGACAGGGGGACCTACGAGCAGTACTTC | CASSWSRDRGTYEQYF
TRBJ2-2 | NA | NA | TRBV9 | TGTGCCAGCAGCCCAAGCGGAAACTTAGGACAGCTGTTTTTT | CASSPSGNLGQLFF
TRBJ1-1 | NA | few | TRBV2 | TGTGCCAGCGACAAACCACTGAACACTGAAGCTTTCTTT | CASDKPLNTEAFF
TRBJ2-2 | NA | NA | TRBV7-9 | TGTGCCAGCAGCTTAGCCGACGCTAACACCGGGGAGCTGTTTTTT | CASSLADANTGELFF
TRBJ2-1 | TRBD2 | NA | TRBV19 | TGTGCCAGTAGTCCGGGACTAGCGGGGGTCAATGAGCAGTTCTTC | CASSPGLAGVNEQFF
TRBJ2-7 | NA | NA | TRBV9 | TGTGCCAGCAGCCCCACCCCGACAGCCTCCTACGAGCAGTACTTC | CASSPTPTASYEQYF
TRBJ1-5 | NA | once | TRBV20-1 | TGCAGTGCTAGGCTTAGTACTTTT | CSARLSTF
TRBJ2-5 | TRBD1 | once | TRBV29-1 | TGCAGCGTTTACCCACAGGGGGAAGAGACCCAGTACTTC | CSVYPQGEETQYF
TRBJ1-2 | TRBD1 | NA | TRBV11-2 | TGTGCCAGCAGCTTGGGACAGGGCCCCTATGGCTACACCTTC | CASSLGQGPYGYTF
TRBJ2-1 | NA | NA | TRBV10-3 | TGTGCCATCAGTGACCTCGTTCCGCGGGCCTACAATGAGCAGTTCTTC | CAISDLVPRAYNEQFF
TRBJ2-7 | NA | NA | TRBV3-1/TRBV3-2 | TGTGCCAGCAGCCCGCAAGTAGCTAGCAGGGAGCAGTACTTC | CASSPQVASREQYF
TRBJ2-7 | TRBD1 | NA | TRBV3-1/TRBV3-2 | TGTGCCAGCAGCAACAGGGACAGAACCTACGAGCAGTACTTC | CASSNRDRTYEQYF
TRBJ1-5 | NA | NA | TRBV4-3 | TGCGCCAGCAGCCTAAACCACGCCCATAATCAGCCCCAGCATTTT | CASSLNHAHNQPQHF
TRBJ2-5 | NA | NA | TRBV19 | TGTGCCAGTAGTAGTCGGGCCGTCCAAGAGACCCAGTACTTC | CASSSRAVQETQYF
TRBJ1-2 | TRBD1 | NA | TRBV6-5 | TGTGCCACCGACAGGGGGATGAGCTATGGCTACACCTTC | CATDRGMSYGYTF
TRBJ1-1 | NA | NA | TRBV3-1/TRBV3-2 | TGTGCCAGCAGCCAAGATGCGGCCAGATCAAACACTGAAGCTTTCTTT | CASSQDAARSNTEAFF
TRBJ1-2 | TRBD1 | NA | TRBV7-9 | TGTGCCAGCAGCTTAGCTGCGACAGGGCAATATGGCTACACCTTC | CASSLAATGQYGYTF
TRBJ1-4 | NA | NA | TRBV2 | TGTGCCAGCAGACAACAGGGATTATCGACGGAAAAACTGTTTTTT | CASRQQGLSTEKLFF
TRBJ1-1 | TRBD1 | once | TRBV5-1 | TGCGCCAGCAGCTTAGGGGACAGGGGGCGGACGACTGAAGCTTTCTTT | CASSLGDRGRTTEAFF
TRBJ2-2 | TRBD2 | NA | TRBV9 | TGTGCCAGCAGCTGGGGACTAGCGGGAGGCCTGAACACCGGGGAGCTGTTTTTT | CASSWGLAGGLNTGELFF
TRBJ2-1 | TRBD1 | NA | TRBV7-9 | TGTGCCAGCAGCGTCCTACAGGGGGTCTCCTACAATGAGCAGTTCTTC | CASSVLQGVSYNEQFF
TRBJ2-1 | NA | NA | TRBV10-3 | TGTGCCATCGGTGGCATAGACAATGAGCAGTTCTTC | CAIGGIDNEQFF
TRBJ2-1 | NA | NA | TRBV15 | TGTGCCACCAGAGTAAGGGGATCGGGGGTGGTGGATGAGCAGTTCTTC | CATRVRGSGVVDEQFF
TRBJ1-5 | NA | NA | TRBV2 | TGTGCCAGCACCCCGGGAGTACATGGCAAGGGGGCCCAGCATTTT | CASTPGVHGKGAQHF
TRBJ1-1 | TRBD1 | few | TRBV18 | TGTGCCAGCTCACCACATGCCCTAACAGGGGGCATGAACACTGAAGCTTTCTTT | CASSPHALTGGMNTEAFF
TRBJ2-2 | NA | NA | TRBV30 | TGTGCCTGGAGTTCCGGCGGGGAGCTGTTTTTT | CAWSSGGELFF
TRBJ2-1 | NA | NA | TRBV6-5 | TGTGCCAGCAGTTTTATCAATGAGCAGTTCTTC | CASSFINEQFF
TRBJ2-5 | NA | NA | TRBV27 | TGTGCCAGCTCCCAAACCTATTACCAAGAGACCCAGTACTTC | CASSQTYYQETQYF
TRBJ1-1 | NA | few | TRBV30 | TGTGCCTGGAGTATGACAAGCAGGAACACTGAAGCTTTCTTT | CAWSMTSRNTEAFF
TRBJ2-1 | TRBD2 | NA | TRBV2 | TGTGCCAGTAAGGGCGATCTAGCGGGCTACAATGAGCAGTTCTTC | CASKGDLAGYNEQFF
TRBJ2-1 | TRBD1 | NA | TRBV5-4 | TGTGCCAGCAAAGGAGCCCGGACAGGGATCAAGTGGTTCTTC | CASKGARTGIKWFF
TRBJ1-1 | TRBD1 | NA | TRBV7-9 | TGTGCCAGCAGCTTAGCGACAGGGGAAGGAGCTTTCTTT | CASSLATGEGAFF
TRBJ1-1 | NA | NA | TRBV7-9 | TGTGCCAGCCGGAAGCAGAACACTGAAGCTTTCTTT | CASRKQNTEAFF
TRBJ1-1 | NA | NA | TRBV7-2 | TGTGCCAGCAGCTTAGTTCCCGGGGTTAATGAAGCTTTCTTT | CASSLVPGVNEAFF
TRBJ2-7 | TRBD1 | NA | TRBV6-5 | TGTGCCAGCAGCTCCCCTGACAGGGTCGACGAGCAGTACTTC | CASSSPDRVDEQYF
TRBJ2-1 | NA | NA | TRBV28 | TGTGCCAGCAGATCTCCAGGCACAGGGCGAGGTTGGAACAATGAGCAGTTCTTC | CASRSPGTGRGWNNEQFF
TRBJ2-2 | NA | NA | TRBV9 | TGTGCCAGCAGCGGCGAGTATGGGATGCAGACGAACACCGGGGAGCTGTTTTTT | CASSGEYGMQTNTGELFF